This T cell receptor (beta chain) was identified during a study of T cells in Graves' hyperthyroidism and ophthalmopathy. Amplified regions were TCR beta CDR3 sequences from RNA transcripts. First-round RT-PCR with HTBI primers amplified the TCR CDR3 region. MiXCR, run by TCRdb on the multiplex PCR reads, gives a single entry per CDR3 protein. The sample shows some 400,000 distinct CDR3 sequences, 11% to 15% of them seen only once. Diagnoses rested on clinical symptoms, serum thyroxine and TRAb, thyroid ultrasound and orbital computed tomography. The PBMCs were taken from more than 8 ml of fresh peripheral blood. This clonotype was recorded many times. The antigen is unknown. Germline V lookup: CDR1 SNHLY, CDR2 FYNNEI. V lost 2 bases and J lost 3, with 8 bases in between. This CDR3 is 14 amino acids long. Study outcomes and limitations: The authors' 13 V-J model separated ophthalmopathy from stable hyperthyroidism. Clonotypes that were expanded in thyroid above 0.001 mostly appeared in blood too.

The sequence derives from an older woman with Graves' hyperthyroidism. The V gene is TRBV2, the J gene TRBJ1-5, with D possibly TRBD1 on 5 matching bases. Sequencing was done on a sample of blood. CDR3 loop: CASSEQGTNQPQHF. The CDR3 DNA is TGTGCCAGCAGTGAACAGGGTACCAATCAGCCCCAGCATTTT.